What follows are 14 T cell receptor beta chains derived from one specimen sequenced in a study of T cells after yellow fever vaccination. TCRdb re-derived calls from the 5' RACE reads in MiXCR, one entry per CDR3 protein. Among some 200,000 distinct CDR3 sequences listed, approximately 10% were seen once. The sample in question was CD8+ T cells sorted from PBMCs, obtained 15 days after the yellow fever booster vaccination. The source of these receptors is a man between 18 and 35 years old who received the YFV17D yellow fever vaccine.

This clonotype was observed at least ten times. The chain joins TRBV6-5 to TRBJ2-1; D possibly corresponds to TRBD1 (5 bases). The germline V gene encodes CDR1 MNHEY and CDR2 SVGAGI. The CDR3 loop spans 13 amino acids. Trimming shortened V by 5 bases and J by 4 bases, and 9 bases separated the two germline ends. In DNA form, the CDR3 reads TGTGCCAGCAGTCAGGACACTTACAATGAGCAGTTCTTC. It specifies CASSQDTYNEQFF.

This clonotype was observed a few times. The CDR3 region is CASNSNLVGSPNTGELFF. The CDR3 bases are TGTGCCAGCAACTCGAATCTCGTGGGGTCCCCGAACACCGGGGAGCTGTTTTTT. This chain joins TRBV12-3 or TRBV12-4 and TRBJ2-2; no clear D. Trimming removed 7 bases at V and 0 bases at J, with 21 bases between. This CDR3 contains 18 residues.

This clonotype was counted only a few times. The genes are TRBV11-2 and TRBJ2-1, with 8 bases fitting TRBD2. Germline lookup yields CDR1 SGHAT and CDR2 FQNNGV. Trimming removed 4 bases from V and 10 bases from J; junction bases left unmatched: 6. The CDR3 contains 13 residues. CDR3 nucleotides: TGTGCCAGCAGCTCAGCGGGGGAGGACGAGCAGTTCTTC. Translated: CASSSAGEDEQFF.

This clonotype was detected ten times or more. CDR3 sequence: CASSLTERGTYEQYF. As DNA, the CDR3 is TGTGCCAGCAGCCTAACCGAGAGGGGTACCTACGAGCAGTACTTC. The gene calls are TRBV7-8 and TRBJ2-7; D could derive from TRBD1 or TRBD2 (5 bases each). Between the trimmed V and J ends, which lost 5 bases and 2 bases, there was a span of 16 bases. The CDR3 spans 15 residues. The germline CDR1 and CDR2 sequences are SGHVS and FQNEAQ.

This clonotype has only a few counts. The CDR3 region is CASRAGTATNYGYTF. The DNA for the CDR3 is TGTGCCAGCAGAGCCGGGACGGCAACTAACTATGGCTACACCTTC. The rearrangement links TRBV27 to TRBJ1-2, with D possibly matching TRBD1 (5 bases). Germline CDR1 and CDR2: MNHEY and SMNVEV (reference sequence). CDR3 length equals 15 residues. Trimming shortened V by 6 bases and J by 0 bases, and 14 bases separated the two germline ends.

There are a few counts of this clonotype. The chain couples TRBV3-1 to TRBJ2-4; D remains ambiguous. Trimming pared 3 bases from V and 0 bases from J, leaving 15 bases between. Germline V gene sequence: CDR1 LGHDT, CDR2 YNNKEL (reference sequence). The CDR3 runs 17 residues. Here the CDR3 DNA reads TGTGCCAGCAGCCATTCTGACTTACCGGGAGCCAAAAACATTCAGTACTTC. This translates into CASSHSDLPGAKNIQYF.

This chain joins TRBV4-1 and TRBJ1-6, with a tentative D call TRBD1 (5 bases). The CDR3 extends over 15 amino acids. V was shortened by 1 base and J by 4 bases, with 8 bases between the two germline ends. Germline loops: CDR1 MGHRA, CDR2 YSYEKL. The CDR3 sequence: CASSQGWGYNSPLHF. The DNA for the CDR3 is TGCGCCAGCAGCCAAGGGTGGGGGTATAATTCACCCCTCCACTTT.

This clonotype was counted only a few times. The CDR3 DNA reads as TGCAGTGCTAGAGAGCAGGGGTGGACAGATACGCAGTATTTT. Residues: CSAREQGWTDTQYF. This sequence joins TRBV20-1 and TRBJ2-3, with D perhaps TRBD1 (6 bases). The CDR3 extends over 14 amino acids. Between the trimmed V and J ends, which lost 0 bases and 3 bases, there was a span of 10 bases. Per the germline V gene, CDR1 is DFQATT and CDR2 is SNEGSKA (reference sequence).

This clonotype was seen more than once but under ten times. The chain recombines TRBV11-2 with TRBJ2-7, with D unclear. Germline-derived CDR1 and CDR2 are SGHAT and FQNNGV. The V end was cut by 4 bases, the J end by 0 bases, with 10 bases between. The CDR3 covers 14 residues. CDR3 coding DNA: TGTGCCAGCAGCTCCGTTGGCCTCTCCTACGAGCAGTACTTC. It translates to CASSSVGLSYEQYF. The full variable domain, with the rest looked up from reference TRBV11-2 and TRBJ2-7, is EAGVAQSPRYKIIEKRQSVAFWCNPISGHATLYWYQQILGQGPKLLIQFQNNGVVDDSQLPKDRFSAERLKGVDSTLKIQPAKLEDSAVYLCASSSVGLSYEQYFGPGTRLTVT.

The rearrangement joins TRBV29-1 to TRBJ1-1; D not certain. Trimming took off 5 bases at V and 6 bases at J, with 7 bases between the two ends. CDR1 is SQVTM and CDR2 is ANQGSEA in the germline V gene. The CDR3 sequence is 10 residues long. CDR3 coding DNA: TGCAGCGTTCAGGCGGCTGAAGCTTTCTTT. This sequence encodes CSVQAAEAFF.

The chain is built from TRBV20-1 and TRBJ2-1; TRBD2 agrees at 11 bases. Germline V gives CDR1 DFQATT, CDR2 SNEGSKA (reference sequence). There are 16 residues in the CDR3. With V trimmed by 4 bases and J by 0 bases, 5 bases remained unmatched. CDR3 sequence reads: CSATSGGWGSYNEQFF. CDR3 nucleotides: TGCAGTGCTACTAGCGGGGGGTGGGGCTCCTACAATGAGCAGTTCTTC.

V usage is TRBV12-3 or TRBV12-4 and J usage is TRBJ1-5, with D perhaps TRBD1 (5 bases). Trimming shortened V by 2 bases and J by 2 bases, and 10 bases separated the two germline ends. The CDR3 sequence is 15 residues long. Here the CDR3 reads CASSLRGGGNQPQHF. CDR3 sequence (DNA): TGTGCCAGCAGTTTACGGGGAGGGGGCAATCAGCCCCAGCATTTT.

This clonotype has only a few counts. V gene TRBV12-3 or TRBV12-4 combines with J gene TRBJ2-3; 14 nucleotides match TRBD2. The CDR3 is made up of 21 amino acids. The J segment lost 4 bases and the V segment lost 6 bases, leaving 21 bases of the junction unmatched. The CDR3 region is CASRTTDPGLAGAQGSDTQYF. DNA for the CDR3: TGTGCCAGCAGAACCACCGATCCGGGACTAGCGGGGGCTCAGGGATCAGATACGCAGTATTTT.

This clonotype has only a few counts. This chain links TRBV2 with TRBJ1-2; TRBD1 matches at 7 bases. With 7 bases clipped from V and 4 bases from J, the junction kept 6 bases outside the gene matches. Per the germline V gene, CDR1 is SNHLY and CDR2 is FYNNEI. The CDR3 length is 13 residues. The CDR3 region is CASKGRGVYGYTF. The CDR3 bases are TGTGCCAGCAAGGGCAGGGGGGTCTATGGCTACACCTTC.